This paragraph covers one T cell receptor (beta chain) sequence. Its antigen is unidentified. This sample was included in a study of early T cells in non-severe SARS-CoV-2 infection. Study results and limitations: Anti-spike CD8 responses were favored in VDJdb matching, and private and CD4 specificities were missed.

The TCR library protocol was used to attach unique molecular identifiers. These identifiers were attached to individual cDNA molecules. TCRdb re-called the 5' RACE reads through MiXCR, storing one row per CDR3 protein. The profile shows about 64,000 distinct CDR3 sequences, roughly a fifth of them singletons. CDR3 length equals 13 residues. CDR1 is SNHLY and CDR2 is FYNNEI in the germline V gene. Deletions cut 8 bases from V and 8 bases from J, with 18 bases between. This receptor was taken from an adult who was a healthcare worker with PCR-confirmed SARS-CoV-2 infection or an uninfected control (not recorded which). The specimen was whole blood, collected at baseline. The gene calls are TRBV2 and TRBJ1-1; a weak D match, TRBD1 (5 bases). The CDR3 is CASLRELGAEAFF. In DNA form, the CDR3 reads TGTGCCAGCCTCCGGGAACTTGGGGCCGAAGCTTTCTTT.